The 6 T cell receptor beta chains in this list originate from one sample, sequenced in a study of cytomegalovirus exposure and HLA in healthy donors. PCR involved 60 Vbeta and 13 Jbeta primers. Generated by immunoSEQ multiplex PCR, the TCRdb table keeps only in-frame clones and is missing some. Seen here are about 86,000 clones, about two thirds observed once, and the top ten hold almost 8.5%. The sequenced sample consisted of PBMCs. Receptors were obtained from a man aged 60 to 75 in good health and CMV-seronegative.

This sequence joins TRBV19 and TRBJ1-4; D call uncertain. The CDR3 length is 12 residues. The V and J ends lost 3 bases and 8 bases respectively, with 7 bases between them. Germline loops: CDR1 LNHDA, CDR2 SQIVND (reference sequence). In DNA form, the CDR3 reads TGTGCCAGTAGTATGACGGGAGAAAAACTGTTTTTT. Its protein product is CASSMTGEKLFF.

The rearrangement links TRBV18 to TRBJ1-1; perhaps TRBD1 as D (6 bases). The CDR3 length is 16 residues. CDR1 KGHSH and CDR2 LQKENI come from the germline V gene. Trimming removed 3 bases at V and 4 bases at J, with 18 bases between. CDR3 protein: CASSPRTADITTEAFF. CDR3 DNA: TGTGCCAGCTCACCTAGGACAGCCGATATTACCACTGAAGCTTTCTTT.

Only a few counts were recorded for this clone. The rearrangement joins TRBV6-6 to TRBJ1-5; D is unresolved. The length of the CDR3 is 16 residues. From germline, CDR1 is MNHNY and CDR2 SVGAGI (reference sequence). Trimming took 0 bases from V and 3 from J, leaving 12 bases between them. The CDR3 DNA follows: TGTGCCAGCAGTTACTCTTCCTCAGGTAACAATCAGCCCCAGCATTTT. Encoded protein: CASSYSSSGNNQPQHF.

The J gene is TRBJ2-1, the V gene TRBV7-9, with D tentatively TRBD1 (6 bases). This CDR3 spans 13 amino acids. Deletions cut 5 bases from V and 7 bases from J, with 12 bases between. Germline V lookup: CDR1 SEHNR, CDR2 FQNEAQ (reference sequence). Here the CDR3 reads CASSPQGYNEQFF. CDR3 nucleotides: TGTGCCAGCAGCCCGCAGGGGTATAATGAGCAGTTCTTC.

The chain carries TRBV7-9 and TRBJ2-1; D unresolved. V lost 1 base and J lost 14, with 12 bases in between. CDR1 is SEHNR, CDR2 FQNEAQ, per germline (reference sequence). The CDR3 is made up of 12 amino acids. CDR3: CASSLGRSDKFF. The DNA for the CDR3 is TGTGCCAGCAGCTTAGGGCGGAGCGATAAGTTCTTC.

This clone was picked up a small number of times. V usage is TRBV14 and J usage is TRBJ1-1; D remains ambiguous. CDR1 is SGHDN and CDR2 is FVKESK in the germline V gene. The V end lost 3 bases, the J end lost 2 bases, and 7 bases lay between the germline ends. This CDR3 contains 13 residues. The CDR3 nucleotides read TGTGCCAGCAGCCAGGGCAGTAACACTGAAGCTTTCTTT. Translating gives CASSQGSNTEAFF.